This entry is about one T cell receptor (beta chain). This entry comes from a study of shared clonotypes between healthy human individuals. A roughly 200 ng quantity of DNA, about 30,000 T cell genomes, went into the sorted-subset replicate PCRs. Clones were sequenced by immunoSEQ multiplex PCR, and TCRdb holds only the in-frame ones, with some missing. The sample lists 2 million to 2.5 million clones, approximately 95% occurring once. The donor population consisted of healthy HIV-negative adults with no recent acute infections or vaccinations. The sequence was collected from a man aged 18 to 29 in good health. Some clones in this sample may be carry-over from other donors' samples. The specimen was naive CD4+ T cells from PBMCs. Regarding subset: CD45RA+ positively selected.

The CDR3 DNA reads as TGTGCCAGCAGCAGGGGACAGGGAAGTCGTGGCTACACCTTC. This gives the protein CASSRGQGSRGYTF. This chain joins TRBV6-6 and TRBJ1-2; 9 bases line up with TRBD1. This CDR3 is 14 amino acids long. After removal of 6 bases from V and 7 bases from J, the junction contained 9 bases not matched to a gene. Germline CDR1 MNHNY, CDR2 SVGAGI (reference sequence).